Listed here are 30 T cell receptor beta chains from one sample, sequenced in a study of regulatory T cells in long-lasting Graves disease. Combining iRepertoire HTBI primers with Arm-PCR of CDR3 regions, the authors built TCR beta libraries. TCRdb reprocessed the multiplex PCR reads via MiXCR and lists one record per CDR3 protein. This table holds some 500,000 distinct CDR3 sequences, roughly 13% found once. Time point noted: newly diagnosed GD, antithyroid drugs for less than 3 months. The TCR library was made from RNA extracted from PBMCs. These data also formed part of another study, on T cells in Graves' hyperthyroidism and ophthalmopathy.

The sample here was peripheral blood mononuclear cells (PBMCs), taken at new diagnosis, from a patient treated with antithyroid drugs. These receptors were taken from a man aged 30 to 39 with Graves disease.

This clonotype was picked up a small number of times. V is TRBV20-1 and J is TRBJ1-2; a possible D gene is TRBD1 (5 bases). Between the trimmed V and J ends, which lost 3 bases and 8 bases, there was a span of 22 bases. Germline CDR1 reads DFQATT; CDR2 reads SNEGSKA (reference sequence). The CDR3 runs 15 residues. The DNA for the CDR3 is TGCAGTGCTAGTCGTAGCGGGACGGACCGCGGAGGCTACACCTTC. Translation: CSASRSGTDRGGYTF.

There are many counts of this clonotype. The chain recombines TRBV29-1 with TRBJ2-7; D is uncertain. Germline CDR1 is SQVTM and CDR2 is ANQGSEA. The CDR3 totals 14 residues. The V end lost 2 bases, the J end lost 2 bases, and 13 bases lay between the germline ends. CDR3 coding DNA: TGCAGCGTTGAATTGGTAGGGAAGGCCTACGAGCAGTACTTC. It translates to CSVELVGKAYEQYF.

Many counts were recorded for this clonotype. V usage is TRBV20-1 and J usage is TRBJ2-2; D gene ambiguous. Deletions cut 0 bases from V and 8 bases from J, with 7 bases between. This CDR3 has 12 amino acids. Germline V lookup: CDR1 DFQATT, CDR2 SNEGSKA (reference sequence). This chain's CDR3 is CSARDLLGELFF. The CDR3 region has the DNA TGCAGTGCTAGAGATCTTTTAGGGGAGCTGTTTTTT.

The gene calls are TRBV18 and TRBJ2-2; D is perhaps TRBD2 (5 bases). V was trimmed by 5 bases and J by 5 bases, leaving 15 bases between them. The V gene's germline CDR1 is KGHSH and CDR2 LQKENI. There are 15 residues in the CDR3. Here the CDR3 DNA reads TGTGCCAGCTCAGTGGTCGAGGGCAGGACCGGGGAGCTGTTTTTT. Amino acid sequence: CASSVVEGRTGELFF.

Concerning this clonotype itself: A clone one base away is much larger, so this may be a read error. The chain combines TRBV7-2 with TRBJ2-7, with a tentative D call TRBD1 (5 bases). Germline lookup yields CDR1 SGHTA and CDR2 FQGNSA. This CDR3 has 15 residues. V was pared by 4 bases and J by 8 bases, with 21 bases between. The CDR3 bases are TGTGCCAGCAGCTCCCCGGACGCCCTTCAGGACAAGCAGTACTTC. Amino acid sequence: CASSSPDALQDKQYF.

This clonotype was found many times. Written as DNA, the CDR3 is TGTGCCAGCAGCCGCAGGACTAGCGGGAGGGTTGACGAGACCCAGTACTTC. It specifies CASSRRTSGRVDETQYF. V and J are TRBV3-1 and TRBJ2-1, with TRBD2 identical over 15 bases. The J call is uncertain, as TRBJ2-5 better fits the DNA end. CDR1 and CDR2 (germline): LGHDT, YNNKEL (reference sequence). This CDR3 spans 17 amino acids.

This clonotype was seen repeatedly, ten times or more. The chain recombines TRBV2 with TRBJ2-7; D gene unclear. This CDR3 is built from 13 residues. V was cut by 5 bases and J by 6 bases, with 14 bases left in between. CDR1 is SNHLY, CDR2 FYNNEI, per germline. The DNA of the CDR3 is TGTGCCAGCAGTCTGGGCCAAACGGGCGAGCAGTACTTC. Encoded protein: CASSLGQTGEQYF.

This clonotype was seen many times. V usage is TRBV5-1 and J usage is TRBJ2-7; possibly TRBD1 or TRBD2 for D (5 bases each). The CDR3 totals 14 residues. The V end was cut by 4 bases, the J end by 4 bases, with 15 bases between. CDR1 and CDR2 from the germline V gene are SGHRS and YFSETQ. CDR3 region: CASSEHLGVYEQYF. The CDR3 nucleotides read TGCGCCAGCAGCGAACACTTGGGGGTATACGAGCAGTACTTC.

This clonotype was recorded at least ten times. CDR3 nucleotide sequence: TGCGCCAGCGGTGACAGAGAAGAGACCCAGTACTTC. Translated, it gives CASGDREETQYF. V gene TRBV5-1 combines with J gene TRBJ2-5; a weak D match, TRBD1 (5 bases). The V gene's germline CDR1 is SGHRS and CDR2 YFSETQ. The CDR3 covers 12 residues. The V end was cut by 7 bases, the J end by 3 bases, with 10 bases between.

CDR3: CASSARQDWAGTEAFF. The CDR3 DNA follows: TGTGCCAGCAGCGCCAGACAGGATTGGGCCGGCACTGAAGCTTTCTTT. The rearrangement links TRBV5-5 to TRBJ1-1; maybe TRBD1 (6 bases). This CDR3 is 16 amino acids long. CDR1 and CDR2 (germline): SGHKS, YYEKEE (reference sequence). V lost 4 bases and J 4 bases, leaving 20 bases between the germline ends.

There are many counts of this clonotype. In nucleotides, the CDR3 is TGTGCCACCAGTGGGCTCTCTAGCACAGATACGCAGTATTTT. Translated: CATSGLSSTDTQYF. The chain is built from TRBV24-1 and TRBJ2-3; D remains unclear. The V and J ends lost 5 bases and 0 bases respectively, with 8 bases between them. The CDR3 length is 14 residues. In germline, CDR1 is KGHDR, CDR2 SFDVKD.

Turning to this clonotype: The junction shows a germline mismatch at one end, possibly a read error. The rearrangement links TRBV20-1 to TRBJ1-2; no reliable D call. This CDR3 has 15 residues. Germline CDR1 reads DFQATT; CDR2 reads SNEGSKA (reference sequence). As DNA, the CDR3 is TGCAGTGCTATCCGCCTCACCGGTGGTAACTATTGCTACACCTTC. Translating gives CSAIRLTGGNYCYTF.

This clonotype was observed at least ten times. This chain uses TRBV24-1 with TRBJ2-1; 7 bases map to TRBD2. The CDR3 is 21 amino acids. V gave up 5 bases and J gave up 0 bases; unmatched junction bases: 21. Germline CDR1 and CDR2: KGHDR and SFDVKD. CDR3 in DNA: TGTGCCACCAGTGGGGAGATTATTCGCGGGAGAACCCAGAGCTCCTACAATGAGCAGTTCTTC. Translated: CATSGEIIRGRTQSSYNEQFF.

With respect to this clonotype: This sequence may be a read error, since a much larger clone differs from it by one base. This sequence joins TRBV7-9 and TRBJ2-1, with 9 bases lining up with TRBD1. The V gene end was trimmed by 5 bases and the J gene end by 9 bases; junction bases not matched to a gene: 11. The CDR3 is 15 amino acids. CDR1 and CDR2 (germline): SEHNR, FQNEAQ (reference sequence). The CDR3 is CASSPRTGAVSEQFF. In DNA form, the CDR3 reads TGTGCCAGCAGCCCCAGGACAGGGGCCGTCAGTGAGCAGTTCTTC.

The V call is TRBV30, the J call TRBJ1-1, with TRBD1 matching 7 bases. CDR3 length: 15 amino acids. Germline V gives CDR1 GTSNPN, CDR2 SVGIG (reference sequence). V trimming: 5 bases; J trimming: 1 base; junction bases outside the gene matches: 10. The DNA for the CDR3 is TGTGCCTGGGGTTTCCCAGGGGGTTGGAACACTGAAGCTTTCTTT. Translating it yields CAWGFPGGWNTEAFF. The variable domain in full, completed from reference TRBV30 and TRBJ1-1, reads SQTIHQWPATLVQPVGSPLSLECTVEGTSNPNLYWYRQAAGRGLQLLFYSVGIGQISSEVPQNLSASRPQDRQFILSSKKLLLSDSGFYLCAWGFPGGWNTEAFFGQGTRLTVV.

V usage is TRBV25-1 and J usage is TRBJ1-4, with TRBD1 matching over 7 bases. CDR1 MGHDK and CDR2 SYGVNS come from the germline V gene. The J segment lost 13 bases and the V segment lost 3 bases, leaving 14 bases of the junction unmatched. This CDR3 spans 15 amino acids. CDR3 loop: CASSDPTGTAERLFF. Written as DNA, the CDR3 is TGTGCCAGCAGTGACCCGACCGGGACAGCCGAGCGACTGTTTTTT.

This clonotype showed up just a few times. The V gene is TRBV4-1, the J gene TRBJ2-7; D perhaps matches TRBD2 (6 bases). The CDR3 runs 16 residues. Germline CDR1 MGHRA, CDR2 YSYEKL. Trimming cost V 0 bases and J 1 base, with 13 bases left between them. The CDR3 here is CASSQDGGMTSYEQYF. In DNA, the CDR3 is TGCGCCAGCAGCCAAGACGGCGGGATGACATCCTACGAGCAGTACTTC.

This clonotype occurred many times. This chain connects TRBV2 to TRBJ2-7; D is possibly TRBD1 (6 bases). Per the germline V gene, CDR1 is SNHLY and CDR2 is FYNNEI. Trimming took 6 bases from V and 3 from J, leaving 18 bases between them. This CDR3 comprises 15 residues. The CDR3 loop is CASSPDQGRGYEQYF. In nucleotides, the CDR3 is TGTGCCAGCAGCCCTGATCAGGGCAGGGGCTACGAGCAGTACTTC.

This clonotype was seen repeatedly, ten times or more. CDR3 in amino acids: CASSSSPGRNTEAFF. Here the CDR3 DNA reads TGTGCCAGCAGCTCCAGCCCCGGACGGAACACTGAAGCTTTCTTT. This chain joins TRBV7-9 and TRBJ1-1; no firm D call. The CDR3 is 15 amino acids. Germline V gene lookup returns CDR1 SEHNR and CDR2 FQNEAQ (reference sequence). Trimming took off 4 bases at V and 1 base at J, with 13 bases between the two ends.

This clonotype has just a few counts. The rearrangement uses TRBV6-1 and TRBJ2-1, with TRBD2 identical over 8 bases. Germline V lookup: CDR1 MNHNS, CDR2 SASEGT. The CDR3 has 17 amino acids. V shed 3 bases, J shed 3 bases, and the junction held 10 bases outside the gene matches. The CDR3 protein is CASSEGLIAGNYNEQFF. As DNA, the CDR3 is TGTGCCAGCAGTGAGGGGCTAATAGCGGGAAACTACAATGAGCAGTTCTTC.

A few counts support this clonotype. J is TRBJ1-2 and V is TRBV6-9; D is perhaps TRBD1 (6 bases). CDR1 is MNHGY, CDR2 SVAAGI, per germline. This CDR3 region has 17 residues. Trimming took off 3 bases at V and 0 bases at J, with 17 bases between the two ends. CDR3 sequence (DNA): TGTGCCAGCAGTTACTCCAGGGGAGGGCAAGCTAACTATGGCTACACCTTC. It specifies CASSYSRGGQANYGYTF.

Ten or more counts support this clonotype. The V gene is TRBV11-2, the J gene TRBJ2-7; 7 bases are a match to TRBD1. This CDR3 region has 15 residues. Germline CDR1 is SGHAT and CDR2 is FQNNGV. V lost 0 bases, J lost 3 bases, and 5 bases stayed unmatched. The CDR3 is CASSLEQGPRYEQYF. The CDR3 nucleotides read TGTGCCAGCAGCTTAGAACAGGGGCCCCGCTACGAGCAGTACTTC.

This clonotype came up many times. The V call is TRBV30, the J call TRBJ2-1; D is perhaps TRBD1 (6 bases). This CDR3 contains 11 residues. CDR1 is GTSNPN and CDR2 is SVGIG in the germline V gene (reference sequence). Trimming took off 1 base at V and 8 bases at J, with 6 bases between the two ends. The CDR3, as DNA: TGTGCCTGGAGTGACAGGGATGAGCAGTTCTTC. Its protein is CAWSDRDEQFF.

This clonotype has ten or more counts. V gene TRBV29-1 combines with J gene TRBJ1-5; tentative D call: TRBD1 (6 bases). The CDR3 has 13 residues. Trimming left V 6 bases short and J 4 bases short, with 13 bases between. Germline lookup yields CDR1 SQVTM and CDR2 ANQGSEA. In DNA, the CDR3 is TGCAGCGTCCGACAGGCCAATAATCAGCCCCAGCATTTT. It codes for CSVRQANNQPQHF.

This clonotype has ten or more counts. V gene TRBV12-3 or TRBV12-4 combines with J gene TRBJ2-7, with 9 positions matching TRBD1. V was clipped by 3 bases and J by 1 base; unmatched bases: 4. CDR3 length: 15 amino acids. CDR3: CASSLWDRVSYEQYF. The CDR3, as DNA: TGTGCCAGCAGTTTGTGGGACAGGGTATCCTACGAGCAGTACTTC.

This chain links TRBV14 with TRBJ2-2; no reliable D call. V was trimmed by 1 base and J by 4 bases, leaving 4 bases between them. The CDR3 runs 13 residues. From germline, CDR1 is SGHDN and CDR2 FVKESK. The CDR3 bases are TGTGCCAGCAGCCAAGTTGGCACCGGGGAGCTGTTTTTT. Translated, it gives CASSQVGTGELFF. Full variable domain (remainder filled in from reference TRBV14 and TRBJ2-2): EAGVTQFPSHSVIEKGQTVTLRCDPISGHDNLYWYRRVMGKEIKFLLHFVKESKQDESGMPNNRFLAERTGGTYSTLKVQPAELEDSGVYFCASSQVGTGELFFGEGSRLTVL.

CDR3 in amino acids: CASSQGLGVRAGGRDEQYF. Written as DNA, the CDR3 is TGCGCCAGCAGCCAAGGCCTCGGGGTTAGGGCAGGGGGCCGGGACGAGCAGTACTTC. This chain connects TRBV4-1 to TRBJ2-7, with TRBD1 matching over 8 bases. V gave up 1 base and J gave up 5 bases; unmatched junction bases: 19. Germline loops: CDR1 MGHRA, CDR2 YSYEKL. The CDR3 runs to 19 residues.

This clonotype has only a few counts. The chain employs TRBV18 and TRBJ1-2, with 8 bases fitting TRBD1. Germline loops: CDR1 KGHSH, CDR2 LQKENI. Germline trimming cut 8 bases from V and 3 bases from J; bases unmatched to any gene: 8. The CDR3 has 14 residues. CDR3 nucleotide sequence: TGTGCCAGCAGCCCCGGGACAGGCTACTATGGCTACACCTTC. Its translation: CASSPGTGYYGYTF.

This clonotype was found many times. For the CDR3, the DNA is TGTGCCAGCCGAGAGGCCGGTTACGAGCAGTACTTC. Amino acid sequence: CASREAGYEQYF. J is TRBJ2-7 and V is TRBV6-1; D not resolved. Germline assignment: CDR1 MNHNS and CDR2 SASEGT. CDR3 length: 12 amino acids. The V end lost 8 bases, the J end lost 4 bases, and 12 bases lay between the germline ends.

This clonotype was observed many times. The chain recombines TRBV12-3 or TRBV12-4 with TRBJ2-1, with D perhaps TRBD2 (6 bases). CDR3 length: 16 residues. V lost 4 bases and J 6 bases, leaving 19 bases between the germline ends. CDR3 protein: CASSWKRGTFGNEQFF. CDR3 nucleotides: TGTGCCAGCAGTTGGAAGCGCGGGACCTTTGGCAATGAGCAGTTCTTC.